This T cell receptor (beta chain) was obtained from a study of identical twins. Every one of the donors was a healthy Caucasian. The sample holds a few counts of this clonotype. Its specificity is not known. TCRdb re-derived calls from the 5' RACE reads in MiXCR, one entry per CDR3 protein. The repertoire consists of some 500,000 distinct CDR3 sequences, with 14% occurring once and the leading ten covering approximately 1%. Findings of the study overall: Within monozygotic twins, out-of-frame TCR alpha sharing was underestimated by the models.

Germline V lookup: CDR1 MNHNS, CDR2 SASEGT. The CDR3 contains 11 residues. V lost 8 bases and J lost 15; bases outside the gene matches: 8. The same data also contributed to another study, on yellow fever vaccine responses in identical twins.

The chain uses TRBV6-1 and TRBJ2-1, with 9 bases matching TRBD2. Sequencing was carried out using CD4+ T cells sorted from blood. The receptor was derived from a woman between 18 and 29 years old in good health. The CDR3 reads CASGGLAQRFF. The CDR3 DNA sequence: TGTGCCAGCGGGGGACTAGCACAGAGGTTCTTC.